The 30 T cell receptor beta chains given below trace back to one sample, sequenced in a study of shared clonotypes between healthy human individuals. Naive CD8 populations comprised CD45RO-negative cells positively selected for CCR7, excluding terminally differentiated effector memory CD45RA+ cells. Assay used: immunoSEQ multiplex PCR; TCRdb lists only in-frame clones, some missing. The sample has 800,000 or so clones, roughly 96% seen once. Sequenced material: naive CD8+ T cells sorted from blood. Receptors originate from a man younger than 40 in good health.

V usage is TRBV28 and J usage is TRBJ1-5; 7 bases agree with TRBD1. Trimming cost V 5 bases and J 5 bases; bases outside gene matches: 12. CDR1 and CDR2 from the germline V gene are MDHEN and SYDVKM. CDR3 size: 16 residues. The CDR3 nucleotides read TGTGCCAGCAGTCCCCTTAGTGACAGGGACGATCAGCCCCAGCATTTT. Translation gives CASSPLSDRDDQPQHF.

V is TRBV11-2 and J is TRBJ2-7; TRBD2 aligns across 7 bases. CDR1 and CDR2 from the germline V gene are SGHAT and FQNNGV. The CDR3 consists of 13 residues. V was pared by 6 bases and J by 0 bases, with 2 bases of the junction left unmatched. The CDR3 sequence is CASRGRASYEQYF. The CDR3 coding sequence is TGTGCCAGCAGGGGGAGGGCCTCCTACGAGCAGTACTTC.

CDR3 region: CSVGWVYNEQFF. The CDR3 coding sequence is TGCAGCGTTGGGTGGGTCTACAATGAGCAGTTCTTC. This chain uses TRBV29-1 with TRBJ2-1, with D unresolved. V was cut by 4 bases and J by 3 bases, with 7 bases left in between. CDR1 SQVTM and CDR2 ANQGSEA come from the germline V gene. This CDR3 is 12 amino acids long.

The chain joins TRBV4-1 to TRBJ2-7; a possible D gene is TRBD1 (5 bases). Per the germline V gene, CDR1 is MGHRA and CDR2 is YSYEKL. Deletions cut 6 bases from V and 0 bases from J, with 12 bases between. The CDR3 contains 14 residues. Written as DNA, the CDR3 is TGCGCCAGCAGGTTGACAGCAGACTCCTACGAGCAGTACTTC. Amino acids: CASRLTADSYEQYF.

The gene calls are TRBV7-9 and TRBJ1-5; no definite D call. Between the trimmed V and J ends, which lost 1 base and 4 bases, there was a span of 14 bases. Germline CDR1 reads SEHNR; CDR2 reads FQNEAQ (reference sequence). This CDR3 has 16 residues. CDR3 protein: CASSLVGLGLNQPQHF. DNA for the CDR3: TGTGCCAGCAGCTTAGTCGGGCTCGGCCTGAATCAGCCCCAGCATTTT.

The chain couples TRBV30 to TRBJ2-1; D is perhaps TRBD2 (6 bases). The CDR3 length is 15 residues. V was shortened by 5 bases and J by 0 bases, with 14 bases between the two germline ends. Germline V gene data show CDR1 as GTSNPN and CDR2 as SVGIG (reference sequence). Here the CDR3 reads CAWSPGLSSYNEQFF. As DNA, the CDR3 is TGTGCCTGGTCACCGGGACTGAGCTCCTACAATGAGCAGTTCTTC.

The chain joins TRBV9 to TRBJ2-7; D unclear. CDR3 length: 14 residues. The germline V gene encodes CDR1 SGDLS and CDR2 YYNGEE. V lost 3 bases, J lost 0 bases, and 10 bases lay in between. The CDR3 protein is CASSGADNSYEQYF. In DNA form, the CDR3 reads TGTGCCAGCAGCGGGGCAGACAACTCCTACGAGCAGTACTTC.

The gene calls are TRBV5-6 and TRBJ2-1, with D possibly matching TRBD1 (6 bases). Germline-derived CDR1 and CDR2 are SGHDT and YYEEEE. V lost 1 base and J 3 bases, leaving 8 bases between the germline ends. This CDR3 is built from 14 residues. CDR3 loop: CASSLTGNYNEQFF. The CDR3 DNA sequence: TGTGCCAGCAGCTTGACAGGGAACTACAATGAGCAGTTCTTC.

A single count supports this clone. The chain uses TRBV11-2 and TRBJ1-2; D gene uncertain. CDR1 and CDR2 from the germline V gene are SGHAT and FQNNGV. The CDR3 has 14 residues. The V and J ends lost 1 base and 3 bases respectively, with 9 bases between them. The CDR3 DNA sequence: TGTGCCAGCAGCTTAGTCAATAATCACTATGGCTACACCTTC. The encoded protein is CASSLVNNHYGYTF.

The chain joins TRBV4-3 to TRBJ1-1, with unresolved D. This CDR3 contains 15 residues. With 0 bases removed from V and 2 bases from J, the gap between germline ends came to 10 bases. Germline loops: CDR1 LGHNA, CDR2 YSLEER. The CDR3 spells CASSQDFPGNTEAFF. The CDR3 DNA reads TGCGCCAGCAGCCAAGATTTCCCAGGCAACACTGAAGCTTTCTTT.

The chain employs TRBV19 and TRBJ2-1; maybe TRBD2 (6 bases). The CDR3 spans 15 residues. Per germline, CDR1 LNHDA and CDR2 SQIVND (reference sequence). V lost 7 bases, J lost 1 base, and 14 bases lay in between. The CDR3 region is CASTLASTSYNEQFF. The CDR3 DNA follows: TGTGCCAGTACTCTAGCGTCGACTTCCTACAATGAGCAGTTCTTC.

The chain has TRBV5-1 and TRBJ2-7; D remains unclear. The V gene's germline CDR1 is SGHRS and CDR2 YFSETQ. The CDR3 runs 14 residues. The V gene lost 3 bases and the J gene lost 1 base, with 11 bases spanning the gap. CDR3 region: CASSSETYSYEQYF. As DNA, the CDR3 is TGCGCCAGCAGCTCCGAGACCTATTCCTACGAGCAGTACTTC.

The CDR3 DNA sequence: TGTGCCAGCAGCTTAGGGTGGGACAGCCCCTACGAGCAGTACTTC. Its protein is CASSLGWDSPYEQYF. The rearrangement joins TRBV7-2 to TRBJ2-7; 7 nucleotides align to TRBD1. Germline CDR1 and CDR2: SGHTA and FQGNSA. The CDR3 spans 15 residues. V lost 1 base, J lost 2 bases, and 5 bases stayed unmatched.

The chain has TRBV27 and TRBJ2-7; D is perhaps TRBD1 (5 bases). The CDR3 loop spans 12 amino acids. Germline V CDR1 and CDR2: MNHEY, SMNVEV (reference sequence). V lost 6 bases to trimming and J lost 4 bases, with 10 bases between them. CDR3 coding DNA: TGTGCCAGCAGGGGGCTTACGTACGAGCAGTACTTC. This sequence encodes CASRGLTYEQYF.

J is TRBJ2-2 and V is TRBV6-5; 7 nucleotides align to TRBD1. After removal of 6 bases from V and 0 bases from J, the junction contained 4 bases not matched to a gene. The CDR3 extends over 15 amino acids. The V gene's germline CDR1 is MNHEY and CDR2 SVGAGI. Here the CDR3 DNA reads TGTGCCAGCAGCCCCGGGACAGCGAACACCGGGGAGCTGTTTTTT. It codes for CASSPGTANTGELFF.

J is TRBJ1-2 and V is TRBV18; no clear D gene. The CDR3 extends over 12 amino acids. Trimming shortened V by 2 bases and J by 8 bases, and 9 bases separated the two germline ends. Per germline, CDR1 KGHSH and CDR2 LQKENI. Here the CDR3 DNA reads TGTGCCAGCTCACCATTTCACGGAGGCTACACCTTC. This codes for CASSPFHGGYTF.

The CDR3 DNA sequence: TGTGCCAGTAGTATAGTAAGCACGGGCGAGCAGTACTTC. As protein: CASSIVSTGEQYF. The V gene is TRBV19, the J gene TRBJ2-7; no firm D call. This CDR3 contains 13 residues. CDR1 LNHDA and CDR2 SQIVND come from the germline V gene (reference sequence). V was shortened by 1 base and J by 6 bases, with 10 bases between the two germline ends.

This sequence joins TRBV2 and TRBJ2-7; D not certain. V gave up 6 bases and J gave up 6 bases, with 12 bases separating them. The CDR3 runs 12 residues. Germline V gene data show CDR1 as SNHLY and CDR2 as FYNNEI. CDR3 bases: TGTGCCAGCAGGCGGCAGGTCCGCGAGCAGTACTTC. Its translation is CASRRQVREQYF.

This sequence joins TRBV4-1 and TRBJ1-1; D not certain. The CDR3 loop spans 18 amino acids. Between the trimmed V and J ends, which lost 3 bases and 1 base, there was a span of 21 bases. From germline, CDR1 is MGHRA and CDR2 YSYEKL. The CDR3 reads CASSHNRELVVGNTEAFF. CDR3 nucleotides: TGCGCCAGCAGCCACAACAGAGAGCTGGTCGTCGGGAACACTGAAGCTTTCTTT.

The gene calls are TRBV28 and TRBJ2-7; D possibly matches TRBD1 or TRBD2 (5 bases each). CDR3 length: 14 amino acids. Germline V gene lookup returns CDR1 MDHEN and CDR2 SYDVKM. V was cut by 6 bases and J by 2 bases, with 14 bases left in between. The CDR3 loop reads CASSRDRFPYEQYF. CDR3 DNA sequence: TGTGCCAGCAGCCGGGACCGTTTTCCCTACGAGCAGTACTTC.

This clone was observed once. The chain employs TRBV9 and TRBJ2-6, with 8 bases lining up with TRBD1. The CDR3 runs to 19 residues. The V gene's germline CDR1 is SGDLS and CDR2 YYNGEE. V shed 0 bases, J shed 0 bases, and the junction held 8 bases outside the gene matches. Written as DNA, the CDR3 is TGTGCCAGCAGCGTAGATACAGGGGGTTCCTCCTCTGGGGCCAACGTCCTGACTTTC. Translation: CASSVDTGGSSSGANVLTF.

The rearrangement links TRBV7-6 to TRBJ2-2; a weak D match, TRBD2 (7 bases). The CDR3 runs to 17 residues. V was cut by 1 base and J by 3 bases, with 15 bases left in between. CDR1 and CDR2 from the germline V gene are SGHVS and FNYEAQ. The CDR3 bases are TGTGCCAGCAGCTTAGAACCGAGCGGGACATACACCGGGGAGCTGTTTTTT. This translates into CASSLEPSGTYTGELFF.

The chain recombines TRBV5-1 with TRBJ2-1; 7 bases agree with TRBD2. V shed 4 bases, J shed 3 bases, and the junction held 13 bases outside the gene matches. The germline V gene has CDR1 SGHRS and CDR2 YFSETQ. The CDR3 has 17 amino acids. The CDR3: CASSPPHAGELYNEQFF. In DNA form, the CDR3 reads TGCGCCAGCAGCCCCCCCCATGCGGGGGAGCTCTACAATGAGCAGTTCTTC.

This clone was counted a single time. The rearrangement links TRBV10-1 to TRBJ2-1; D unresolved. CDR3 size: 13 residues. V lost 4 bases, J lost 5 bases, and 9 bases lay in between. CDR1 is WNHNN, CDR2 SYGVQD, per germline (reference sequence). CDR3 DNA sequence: TGCGCCAGCAGTGCGATTCCAAACAATGAGCAGTTCTTC. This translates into CASSAIPNNEQFF.

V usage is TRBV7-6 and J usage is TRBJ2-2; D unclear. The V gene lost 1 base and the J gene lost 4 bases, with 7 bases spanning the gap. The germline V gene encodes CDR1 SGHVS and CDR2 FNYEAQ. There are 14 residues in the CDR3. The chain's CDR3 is CASSLGSVTGELFF. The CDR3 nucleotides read TGTGCCAGCAGCTTAGGGTCGGTCACCGGGGAGCTGTTTTTT.

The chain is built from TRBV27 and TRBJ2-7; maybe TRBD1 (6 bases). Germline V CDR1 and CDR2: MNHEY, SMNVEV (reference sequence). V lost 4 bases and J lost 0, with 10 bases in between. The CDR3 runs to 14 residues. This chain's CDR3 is CASSSTGISYEQYF. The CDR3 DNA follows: TGTGCCAGCAGTTCCACAGGGATCTCCTACGAGCAGTACTTC.

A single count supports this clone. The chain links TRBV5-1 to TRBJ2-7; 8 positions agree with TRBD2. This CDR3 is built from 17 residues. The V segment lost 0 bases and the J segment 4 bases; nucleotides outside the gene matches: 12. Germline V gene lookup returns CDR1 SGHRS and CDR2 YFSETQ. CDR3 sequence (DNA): TGCGCCAGCAGCTTGGCCGGGGGGGTTTTAACCCCTTACGAGCAGTACTTC. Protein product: CASSLAGGVLTPYEQYF.

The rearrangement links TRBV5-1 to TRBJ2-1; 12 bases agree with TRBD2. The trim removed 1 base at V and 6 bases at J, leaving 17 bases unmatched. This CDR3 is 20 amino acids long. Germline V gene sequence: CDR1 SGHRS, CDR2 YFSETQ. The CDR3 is CASSLLPPSGRAFDGNEQFF. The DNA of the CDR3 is TGCGCCAGCAGCTTGTTACCCCCTAGCGGGAGGGCCTTCGACGGCAATGAGCAGTTCTTC.

The CDR3 reads CASSFSGPEQFF. CDR3 DNA: TGTGCCAGCAGCTTTAGCGGCCCGGAGCAGTTCTTC. This chain joins TRBV5-4 and TRBJ2-1, with D maybe TRBD2 (6 bases). Germline loops: CDR1 SGHNT, CDR2 YYREEE (reference sequence). CDR3 length: 12 residues. The ends were cut back, 2 bases at V and 10 bases at J, with 10 bases in the middle. The full variable domain, rest sourced from reference TRBV5-4 and TRBJ2-1, is ETGVTQSPTHLIKTRGQQVTLRCSSQSGHNTVSWYQQALGQGPQFIFQYYREEENGRGNFPPRFSGLQFPNYSSELNVNALELDDSALYLCASSFSGPEQFFGPGTRLTVL.

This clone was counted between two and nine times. The CDR3 DNA reads TGTGCCAGCAGCTTATCTGGGTCAAACTACGAGCAGTACTTC. It translates to CASSLSGSNYEQYF. This chain uses TRBV7-9 with TRBJ2-7; D remains unclear. Germline CDR1 reads SEHNR; CDR2 reads FQNEAQ (reference sequence). Between the trimmed V and J ends, which lost 2 bases and 3 bases, there was a span of 11 bases. The CDR3 sequence is 14 residues long.